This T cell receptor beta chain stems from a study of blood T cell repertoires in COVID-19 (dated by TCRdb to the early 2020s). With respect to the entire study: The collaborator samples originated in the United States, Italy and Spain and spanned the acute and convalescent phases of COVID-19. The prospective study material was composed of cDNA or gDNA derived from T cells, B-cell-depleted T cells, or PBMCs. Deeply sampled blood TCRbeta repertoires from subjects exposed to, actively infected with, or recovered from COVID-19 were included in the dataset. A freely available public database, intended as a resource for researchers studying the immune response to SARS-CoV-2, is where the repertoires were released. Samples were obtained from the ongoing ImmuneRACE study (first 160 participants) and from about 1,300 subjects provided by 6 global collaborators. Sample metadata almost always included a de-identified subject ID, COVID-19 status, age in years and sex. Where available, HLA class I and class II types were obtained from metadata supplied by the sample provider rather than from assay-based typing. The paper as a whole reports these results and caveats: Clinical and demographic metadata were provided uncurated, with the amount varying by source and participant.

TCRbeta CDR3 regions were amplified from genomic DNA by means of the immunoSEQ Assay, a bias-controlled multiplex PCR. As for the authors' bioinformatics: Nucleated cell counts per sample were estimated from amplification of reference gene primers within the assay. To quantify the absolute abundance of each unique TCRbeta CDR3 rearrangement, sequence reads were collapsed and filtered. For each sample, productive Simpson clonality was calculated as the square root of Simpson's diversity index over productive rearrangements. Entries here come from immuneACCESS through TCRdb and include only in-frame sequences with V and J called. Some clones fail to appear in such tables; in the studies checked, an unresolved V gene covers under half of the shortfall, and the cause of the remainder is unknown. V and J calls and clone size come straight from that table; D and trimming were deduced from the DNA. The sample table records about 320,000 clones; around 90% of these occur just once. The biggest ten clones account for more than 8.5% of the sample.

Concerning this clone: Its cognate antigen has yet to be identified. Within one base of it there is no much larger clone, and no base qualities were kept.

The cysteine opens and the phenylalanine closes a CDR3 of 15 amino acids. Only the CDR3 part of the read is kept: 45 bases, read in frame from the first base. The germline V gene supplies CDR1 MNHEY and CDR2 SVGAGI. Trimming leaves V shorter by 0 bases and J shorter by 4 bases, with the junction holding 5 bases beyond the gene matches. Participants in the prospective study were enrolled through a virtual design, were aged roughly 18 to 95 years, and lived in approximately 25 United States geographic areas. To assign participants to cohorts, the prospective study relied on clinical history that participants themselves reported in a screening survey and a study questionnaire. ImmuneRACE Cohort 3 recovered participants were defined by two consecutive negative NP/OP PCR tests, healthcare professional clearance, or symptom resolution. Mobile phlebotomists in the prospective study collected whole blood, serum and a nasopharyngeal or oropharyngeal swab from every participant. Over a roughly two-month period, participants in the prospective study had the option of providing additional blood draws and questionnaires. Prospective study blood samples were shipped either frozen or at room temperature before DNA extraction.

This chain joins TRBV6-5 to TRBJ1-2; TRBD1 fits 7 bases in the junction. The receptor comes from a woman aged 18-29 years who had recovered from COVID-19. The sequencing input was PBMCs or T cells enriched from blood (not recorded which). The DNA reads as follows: TGTGCCAGCAGTTACTCGACAGGGCCTGTCTATGGCTACACCTTC. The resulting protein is CASSYSTGPVYGYTF.